This entry is about one TCR beta chain. The sample belongs to a study of blood T cell repertoires in COVID-19. Study-level information: The samples span acute and convalescent COVID-19 from the United States, Italy and Spain. T cells, B-cell-depleted T cells, or PBMCs supplied cDNA or gDNA.

Source study methods: Reference gene primer amplification in the assay estimated nucleated cell counts. Data came from immunoSEQ multiplex PCR; TCRdb stores just in-frame clones and leaves some out. The DNA was the basis for D and trimming; V, J and clone size are from that table. The table includes tens of thousands of clones, around 78% detected once. The CDR3 consists of 16 residues. V was pared by 5 bases and J by 1 base, with 15 bases between. CDR1 and CDR2 from the germline V gene are SGHDN and FVKESK. Sequencing was carried out using peripheral blood. The TCR originated in a human donor with active or convalescent COVID-19. The donor label of this sample is uncertain. The J gene is TRBJ2-1, the V gene TRBV14; D is possibly TRBD2 (5 bases). The CDR3 sequence is CASSFHSGLSYNEQFF. The DNA of the CDR3 is TGTGCCAGCAGCTTTCACAGCGGACTTTCCTACAATGAGCAGTTCTTC.